This T cell receptor (beta chain) was sequenced during a study of blood T cell repertoires in COVID-19. Per the original data handling: Estimated nucleated cell counts came from reference gene primer amplification. Assay: immunoSEQ multiplex PCR; the TCRdb copy retains only in-frame clones and omits some. Clone size and V and J calls were adopted from that table, with D and trimming inferred from the DNA. The sample has more than 95,000 clones; 65% to 80% are singletons. This clone was observed a few times. Sequencing was carried out using peripheral blood. The TCR comes from a man between 50 and 59 years old with acute or convalescent COVID-19.

This chain's CDR3 is CASSDQGGPGETQYF. In DNA, the CDR3 is TGTGCCAGCAGTGACCAGGGAGGGCCCGGGGAGACCCAGTACTTC. This rearrangement joins TRBV2 to TRBJ2-5; 7 nucleotides align to TRBD2. Germline CDR1 reads SNHLY; CDR2 reads FYNNEI. V shed 3 bases, J shed 5 bases, and the junction held 9 bases outside the gene matches. The CDR3 runs 15 residues.